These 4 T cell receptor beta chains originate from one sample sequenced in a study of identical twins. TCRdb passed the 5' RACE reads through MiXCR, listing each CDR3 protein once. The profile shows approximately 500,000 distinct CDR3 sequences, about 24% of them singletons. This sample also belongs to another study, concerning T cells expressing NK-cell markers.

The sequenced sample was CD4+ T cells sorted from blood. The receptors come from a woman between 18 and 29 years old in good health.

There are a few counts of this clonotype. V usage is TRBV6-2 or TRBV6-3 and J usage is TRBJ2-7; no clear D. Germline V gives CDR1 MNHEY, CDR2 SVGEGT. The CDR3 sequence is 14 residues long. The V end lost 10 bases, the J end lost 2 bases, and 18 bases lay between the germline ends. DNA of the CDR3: TGTGCCACCTCGAAATCCGACTTTACCTACGAGCAGTACTTC. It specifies CATSKSDFTYEQYF.

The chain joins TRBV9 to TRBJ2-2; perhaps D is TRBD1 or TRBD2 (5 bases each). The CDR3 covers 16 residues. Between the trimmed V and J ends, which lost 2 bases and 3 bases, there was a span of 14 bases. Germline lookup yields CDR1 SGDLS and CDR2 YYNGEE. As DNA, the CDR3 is TGTGCCAGCAGCGTCGAGGGACGGCATTACACCGGGGAGCTGTTTTTT. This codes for CASSVEGRHYTGELFF.

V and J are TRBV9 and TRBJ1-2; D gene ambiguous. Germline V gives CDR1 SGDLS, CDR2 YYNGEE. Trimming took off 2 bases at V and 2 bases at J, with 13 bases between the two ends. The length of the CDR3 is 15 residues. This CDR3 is CASSVDPGSNYGYTF. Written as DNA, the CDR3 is TGTGCCAGCAGCGTCGATCCGGGCTCGAACTATGGCTACACCTTC.

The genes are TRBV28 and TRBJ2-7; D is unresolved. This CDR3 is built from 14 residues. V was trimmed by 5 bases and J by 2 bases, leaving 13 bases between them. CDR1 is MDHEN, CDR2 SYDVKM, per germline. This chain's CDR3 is CASSGDGRTYEQYF. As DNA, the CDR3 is TGTGCCAGCAGTGGGGATGGCAGGACCTACGAGCAGTACTTC.